The next 5 T cell receptor beta chains were all read from a single sample in a study of OX40 agonist ivuxolimab in advanced cancers. Measured with immunoSEQ multiplex PCR; TCRdb has only the in-frame clones, and not every one. Altogether approximately 70,000 clones are present, approximately 78% being singletons, with the ten largest covering less than 0.55%. Specimen: CD4+ or CD8+ T cells sorted from blood, collected in a trial of the OX40 agonist ivuxolimab. These receptors were taken from an adult with an advanced solid tumor such as melanoma, head and neck, liver or kidney cancer.

V usage is TRBV6-1 and J usage is TRBJ1-5; 7 bases map to TRBD1. The germline V gene has CDR1 MNHNS and CDR2 SASEGT. This CDR3 region has 15 residues. V gave up 1 base and J gave up 6 bases; unmatched junction bases: 6. The DNA for the CDR3 is TGTGCCAGCAGTGAAGTTGGGGACAGACGTCAGCCCCAGCATTTT. Its translation: CASSEVGDRRQPQHF.

This clone has only a few counts. V usage is TRBV5-3 and J usage is TRBJ2-3; D is unresolved. TRBV5-3 is an open reading frame, and its role is uncertain. The V and J ends lost 0 bases and 5 bases respectively, with 7 bases between them. This CDR3 comprises 13 residues. The CDR3 sequence is CARSLVREDTQYF. In nucleotides, the CDR3 is TGTGCCAGAAGCTTGGTTAGGGAAGATACGCAGTATTTT.

A single count supports this clone. The V call is TRBV14, the J call TRBJ2-4, with a weak D call TRBD2 (6 bases). Germline lookup yields CDR1 SGHDN and CDR2 FVKESK. V dropped 4 bases and J dropped 8 bases, with 18 bases sitting between them. This CDR3 region has 15 residues. The DNA of the CDR3 is TGTGCCAGCAGCCCCCTAAGTAGCGGTGGGGACATTCAGTACTTC. Translation: CASSPLSSGGDIQYF.

The chain uses TRBV13 and TRBJ2-1; TRBD1 might be the D (5 bases). The CDR3 is 17 amino acids. V shed 0 bases and J shed 3 bases, with 15 bases lying between them. Germline CDR1 PRHDT, CDR2 FYEKMQ (reference sequence). This chain's CDR3 is CASSLGLAGQYYNEQFF. The CDR3 region has the DNA TGTGCCAGCAGCTTAGGGCTGGCCGGACAATACTACAATGAGCAGTTCTTC. Supplemented by reference TRBV13 and TRBJ2-1, the full variable domain reads AAGVIQSPRHLIKEKRETATLKCYPIPRHDTVYWYQQGPGQDPQFLISFYEKMQSDKGSIPDRFSAQQFSDYHSELNMSSLELGDSALYFCASSLGLAGQYYNEQFFGPGTRLTVL.

V and J are TRBV5-1 and TRBJ1-1, with D perhaps matching TRBD1 (5 bases). CDR3 length: 14 residues. V lost 1 base, J lost 4 bases, and 11 bases lay in between. Germline CDR1 reads SGHRS; CDR2 reads YFSETQ. CDR3 coding DNA: TGCGCCAGCAGCTTGCTCGGGGGGATCACTGAAGCTTTCTTT. Its translation: CASSLLGGITEAFF.